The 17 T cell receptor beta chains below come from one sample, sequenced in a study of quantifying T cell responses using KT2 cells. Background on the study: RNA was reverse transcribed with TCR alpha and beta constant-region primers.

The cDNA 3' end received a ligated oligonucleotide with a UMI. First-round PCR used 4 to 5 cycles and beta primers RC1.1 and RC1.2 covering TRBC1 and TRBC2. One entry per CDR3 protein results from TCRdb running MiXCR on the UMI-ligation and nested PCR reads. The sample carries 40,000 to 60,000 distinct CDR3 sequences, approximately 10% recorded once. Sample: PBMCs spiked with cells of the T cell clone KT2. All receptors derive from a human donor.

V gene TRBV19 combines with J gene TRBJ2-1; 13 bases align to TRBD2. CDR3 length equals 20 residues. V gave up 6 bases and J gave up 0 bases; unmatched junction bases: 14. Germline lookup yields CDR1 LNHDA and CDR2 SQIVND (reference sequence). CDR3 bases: TGTGCCAGTAGGCGCCCTCGACTAGCGGGAGGTCCAAGCTCCTACAATGAGCAGTTCTTC. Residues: CASRRPRLAGGPSSYNEQFF.

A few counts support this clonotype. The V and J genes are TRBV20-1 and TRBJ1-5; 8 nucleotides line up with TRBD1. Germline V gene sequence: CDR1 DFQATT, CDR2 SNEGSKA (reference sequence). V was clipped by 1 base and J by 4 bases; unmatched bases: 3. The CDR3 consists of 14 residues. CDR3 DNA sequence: TGCAGTGCTAGAGGGGGACAGGTAAATCAGCCCCAGCATTTT. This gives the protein CSARGGQVNQPQHF.

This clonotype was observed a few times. The chain's CDR3 is CASSQEPPGLGRNLYEQYF. CDR3 DNA sequence: TGCGCCAGCAGCCAAGAACCACCCGGCCTCGGGAGAAATCTCTACGAGCAGTACTTC. J is TRBJ2-7 and V is TRBV4-1; possible D gene TRBD2, 6 bases. With 0 bases removed from V and 3 bases from J, the gap between germline ends came to 24 bases. Germline lookup yields CDR1 MGHRA and CDR2 YSYEKL. The CDR3 consists of 19 residues.

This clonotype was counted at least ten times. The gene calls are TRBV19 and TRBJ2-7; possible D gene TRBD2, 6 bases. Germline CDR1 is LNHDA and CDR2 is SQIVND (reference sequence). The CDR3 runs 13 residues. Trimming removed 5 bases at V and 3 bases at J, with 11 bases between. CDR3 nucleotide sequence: TGTGCCAGTAGTTGGTTGGGGGGCTACGAGCAGTACTTC. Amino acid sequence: CASSWLGGYEQYF. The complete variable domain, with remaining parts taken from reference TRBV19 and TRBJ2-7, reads DGGITQSPKYLFRKEGQNVTLSCEQNLNHDAMYWYRQDPGQGLRLIYYSQIVNDFQKGDIAEGYSVSREKKESFPLTVTSAQKNPTAFYLCASSWLGGYEQYFGPGTRLTVT.

The CDR3 protein is CASSYAGGAYEQYF. CDR3 in DNA: TGTGCCAGCAGTTACGCGGGAGGGGCCTACGAGCAGTACTTC. The rearrangement joins TRBV6-2 or TRBV6-3 to TRBJ2-7; 9 bases are a match to TRBD2. Losses at the gene ends were 2 bases for V and 2 bases for J; bases not matched to a gene: 1. Germline V CDR1 and CDR2: MNHEY, SVGEGT. The CDR3 contains 14 residues.

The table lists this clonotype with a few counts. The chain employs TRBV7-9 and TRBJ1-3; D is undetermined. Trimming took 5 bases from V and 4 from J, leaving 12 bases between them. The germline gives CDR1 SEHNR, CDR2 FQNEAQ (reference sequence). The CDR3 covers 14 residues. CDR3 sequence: CASSHWRSGNTIYF. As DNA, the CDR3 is TGTGCCAGCAGCCATTGGCGATCGGGAAACACCATATATTTT.

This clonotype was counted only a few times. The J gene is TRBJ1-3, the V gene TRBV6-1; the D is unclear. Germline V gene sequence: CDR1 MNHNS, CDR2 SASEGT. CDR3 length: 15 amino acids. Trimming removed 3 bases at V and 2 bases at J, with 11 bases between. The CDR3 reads CASSDGWAAGNTIYF. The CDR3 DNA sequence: TGTGCCAGCAGTGACGGATGGGCCGCTGGAAACACCATATATTTT.

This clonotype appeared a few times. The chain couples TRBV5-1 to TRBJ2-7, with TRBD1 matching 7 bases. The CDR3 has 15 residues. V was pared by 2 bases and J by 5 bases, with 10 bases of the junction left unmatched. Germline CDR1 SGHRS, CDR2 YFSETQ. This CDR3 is CASSFFDRDSNEQYF. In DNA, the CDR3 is TGCGCCAGCAGCTTTTTTGACAGGGATAGCAACGAGCAGTACTTC.

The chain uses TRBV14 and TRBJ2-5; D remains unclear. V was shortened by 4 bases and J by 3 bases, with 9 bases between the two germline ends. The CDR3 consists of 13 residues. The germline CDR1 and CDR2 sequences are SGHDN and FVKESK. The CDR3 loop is CASSRSLEETQYF. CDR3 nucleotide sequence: TGTGCCAGCAGCCGATCACTCGAAGAGACCCAGTACTTC. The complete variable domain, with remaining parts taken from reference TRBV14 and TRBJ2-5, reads EAGVTQFPSHSVIEKGQTVTLRCDPISGHDNLYWYRRVMGKEIKFLLHFVKESKQDESGMPNNRFLAERTGGTYSTLKVQPAELEDSGVYFCASSRSLEETQYFGPGTRLLVL.

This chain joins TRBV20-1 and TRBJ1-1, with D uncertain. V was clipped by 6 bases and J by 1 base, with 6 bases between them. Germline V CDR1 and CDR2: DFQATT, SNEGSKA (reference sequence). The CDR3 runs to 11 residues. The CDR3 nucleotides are TGCAGTGCCAAACAGAACACTGAAGCTTTCTTT. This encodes CSAKQNTEAFF.

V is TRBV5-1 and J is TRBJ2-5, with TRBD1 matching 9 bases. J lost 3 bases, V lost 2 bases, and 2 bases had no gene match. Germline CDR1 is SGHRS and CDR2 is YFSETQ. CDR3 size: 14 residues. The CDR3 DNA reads TGCGCCAGCAGCTTCACAGGGGGCGAAGAGACCCAGTACTTC. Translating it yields CASSFTGGEETQYF. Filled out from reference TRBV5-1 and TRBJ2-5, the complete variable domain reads KAGVTQTPRYLIKTRGQQVTLSCSPISGHRSVSWYQQTPGQGLQFLFEYFSETQRNKGNFPGRFSGRQFSNSRSEMNVSTLELGDSALYLCASSFTGGEETQYFGPGTRLLVL.

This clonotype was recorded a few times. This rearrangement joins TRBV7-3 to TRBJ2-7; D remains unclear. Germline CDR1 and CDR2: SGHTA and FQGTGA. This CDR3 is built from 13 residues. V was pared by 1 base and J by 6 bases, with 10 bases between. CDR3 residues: CASSLRSLVEQYF. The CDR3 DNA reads TGTGCCAGCAGCTTAAGGTCCCTTGTCGAGCAGTACTTC.

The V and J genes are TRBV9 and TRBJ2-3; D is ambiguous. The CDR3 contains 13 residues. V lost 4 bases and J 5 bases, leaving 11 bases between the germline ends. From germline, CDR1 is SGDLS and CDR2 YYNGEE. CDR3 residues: CASSSQTKDTQYF. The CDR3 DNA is TGTGCCAGCAGCTCTCAAACTAAAGATACGCAGTATTTT. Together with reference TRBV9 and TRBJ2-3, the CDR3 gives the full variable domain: DSGVTQTPKHLITATGQRVTLRCSPRSGDLSVYWYQQSLDQGLQFLIQYYNGEERAKGNILERFSAQQFPDLHSELNLSSLELGDSALYFCASSSQTKDTQYFGPGTRLTVL.

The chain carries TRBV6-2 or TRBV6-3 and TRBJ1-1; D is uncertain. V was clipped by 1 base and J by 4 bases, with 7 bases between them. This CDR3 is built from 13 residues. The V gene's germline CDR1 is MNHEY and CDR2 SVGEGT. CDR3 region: CASSYFRGTEAFF. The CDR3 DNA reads TGTGCCAGCAGTTACTTCAGAGGCACTGAAGCTTTCTTT.

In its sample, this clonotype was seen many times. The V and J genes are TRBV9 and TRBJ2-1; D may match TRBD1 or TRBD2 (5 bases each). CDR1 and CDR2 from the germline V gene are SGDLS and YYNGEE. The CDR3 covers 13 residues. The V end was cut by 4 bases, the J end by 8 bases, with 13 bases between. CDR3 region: CASSPWGSDEQFF. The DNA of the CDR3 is TGTGCCAGCAGCCCGTGGGGGTCCGATGAGCAGTTCTTC.

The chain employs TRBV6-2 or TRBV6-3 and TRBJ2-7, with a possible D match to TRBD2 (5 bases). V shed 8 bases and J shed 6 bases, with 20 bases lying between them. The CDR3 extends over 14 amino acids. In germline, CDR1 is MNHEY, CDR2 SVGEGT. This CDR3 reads CASGFGGGAAEQYF. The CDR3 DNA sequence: TGTGCCAGCGGATTCGGAGGAGGAGCGGCCGAGCAGTACTTC.

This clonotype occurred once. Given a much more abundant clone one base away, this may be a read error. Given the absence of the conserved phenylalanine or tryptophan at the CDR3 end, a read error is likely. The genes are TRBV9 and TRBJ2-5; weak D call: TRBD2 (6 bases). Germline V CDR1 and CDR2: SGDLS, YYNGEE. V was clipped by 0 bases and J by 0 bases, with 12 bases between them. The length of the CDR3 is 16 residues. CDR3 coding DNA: TGTGCCAGCAGCGTAGGGGTAGCGGCTTACCAAGAGACCCAGTACTTA. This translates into CASSVGVAAYQETQYL.